These T cell receptor beta chains were read from a single sample in a study of T cell changes during pregnancy in multiple sclerosis. The repertoire was sequenced with immunoSEQ multiplex PCR; TCRdb's copy has only in-frame clones and lacks some. The sample lists about 40,000 clones; 80% to 90% were seen once. This specimen was CD4+ T cells from peripheral blood mononuclear cells, taken after pregnancy. These receptors were collected from a female donor with multiple sclerosis, enrolled in a pregnancy study. Each CDR3 is given with its conserved first and last residue. A D gene is named only where the DNA matches it firmly. For some rows the clone size is stated as once, few or many, or as a class when expanded; others skip it.

D gene,J gene,clone size,V gene,CDR3 DNA,CDR3 protein
NA,TRBJ1-4,once,TRBV19,TGTGCCAGTAGTACGGACAGAAGCCGGAATGAAAAACTGTTTTTT,CASSTDRSRNEKLFF
TRBD1,TRBJ2-1,once,TRBV29-1,TGCAGCGTTGCGCAGGGGGCGAGTGCCTACAATGAGCAGTTCTTC,CSVAQGASAYNEQFF
NA,TRBJ1-2,NA,TRBV18,TGTGCCAGCTCACAAAAGGTTCAGGAGGGGTATGGCTACACCTTC,CASSQKVQEGYGYTF
TRBD2,TRBJ2-7,once,TRBV28,TGTGCCAGCAGTTTTAGCGGGAATAATCGGTACGAGCAGTACTTC,CASSFSGNNRYEQYF
NA,TRBJ1-1,NA,TRBV2,TGTGCCAGCAGTGCCCAGGGCTACACTGAAGCTTTCTTT,CASSAQGYTEAFF
TRBD1,TRBJ1-5,NA,TRBV5-1,TGCGCCAGCAGCGATGGACAGGGAAATCAGCCCCAGCATTTT,CASSDGQGNQPQHF
NA,TRBJ2-3,NA,TRBV27,TGTGCCAGCACCCCCCGCGGCGGGACTAGCACAGATACGCAGTATTTT,CASTPRGGTSTDTQYF
TRBD2,TRBJ2-5,NA,TRBV5-4,TGTGCCAGCAGCTCCGGGACTAGCGGGATCTCTCGAGAGACCCAGTACTTC,CASSSGTSGISRETQYF
NA,TRBJ2-7,NA,TRBV7-9,TGTGCCAGCAGCCCCGGGGGACTCTCCTACGAGCAGTACTTC,CASSPGGLSYEQYF
NA,TRBJ2-3,NA,TRBV5-1,TGCGCCAGCAGCTTGTATAGCTTGACAGATACGCAGTATTTT,CASSLYSLTDTQYF
TRBD2,TRBJ2-2,NA,TRBV5-1,TGCGCCAGCAGCTTGGTTTTGCGGGAGAGGTCGAACACCGGGGAGCTGTTTTTT,CASSLVLRERSNTGELFF
NA,TRBJ2-7,NA,TRBV5-5,TGTGCCAGCAGCTTGGGCGGCGGAGATTCCTACGAGCAGTACTTC,CASSLGGGDSYEQYF
TRBD1,TRBJ2-1,NA,TRBV6-1,TGTGCCAGCCTCCGGGACAGTCCTGAGCAGTTCTTC,CASLRDSPEQFF
NA,TRBJ2-7,once,TRBV18,TGTGCCAGCTCACCAGTCCAATACGAGCAGTACTTC,CASSPVQYEQYF
TRBD2,TRBJ2-1,NA,TRBV27,TGTGCCAGCAGTGCGACTAGCGGGAGGGCTAATGAGCAGTTCTTC,CASSATSGRANEQFF
TRBD2,TRBJ2-7,NA,TRBV19,TGTGCCAGTAGTTTGACTAGCGGGAGCTACGAGCAGTACTTC,CASSLTSGSYEQYF
NA,TRBJ1-1,NA,TRBV5-1,TGCGCCAGCAGCTTGGTGCGGGGAGTAAACACTGAAGCTTTCTTT,CASSLVRGVNTEAFF
NA,TRBJ1-2,NA,TRBV28,TGTGCCAGCACTCGGGGGACCGACTATGGCTACACCTTC,CASTRGTDYGYTF
TRBD1,TRBJ1-1,NA,TRBV6-1,TGTGCCAGCAGGACAGGGATGAACACTGAAGCTTTCTTT,CASRTGMNTEAFF
TRBD2,TRBJ2-2,NA,TRBV5-1,TGCGCCAGCAGCTTAACTAGCGGTGTCACCGGGGAGCTGTTTTTT,CASSLTSGVTGELFF
TRBD1,TRBJ1-1,few,TRBV5-1,TGCGCCAGCAGCTCGGGACAGATGAACACTGAAGCTTTCTTT,CASSSGQMNTEAFF
TRBD1,TRBJ2-4,NA,TRBV6-1,TGTGCCAGCAGTGAAGCTCGACAGGGGACCTACTTC,CASSEARQGTYF
NA,TRBJ1-1,once,TRBV19,TGTGCCAGTAGCACCCACCCCGCGGGGGCCACTGAAGCTTTCTTT,CASSTHPAGATEAFF
TRBD2,TRBJ2-3,few,TRBV5-1,TGCGCCAGCAGCTTTAGCGGGAGCAGGAGCACAGATACGCAGTATTTT,CASSFSGSRSTDTQYF
NA,TRBJ2-5,NA,TRBV2,TGTGCCAGCAGTGGCCCGGGGGGCCTAGTGATGGCCCAAGAGACCCAGTACTTC,CASSGPGGLVMAQETQYF
NA,TRBJ1-5,few,TRBV4-1,TGCGCCAGCAGCCAGGAGGGGCAGCTACATCAGCCCCAGCATTTT,CASSQEGQLHQPQHF
NA,TRBJ2-1,NA,TRBV7-2,TGTGCCAGCAGCTTAGAAAGCCGGGCCTACAATGAGCAGTTCTTC,CASSLESRAYNEQFF
NA,TRBJ1-4,NA,TRBV4-1,TGCGCCAGCAGCCAAGTGGTAATGAGGTTCAGGGGAACTAATGAAAAACTGTTTTTT,CASSQVVMRFRGTNEKLFF
TRBD2,TRBJ2-1,NA,TRBV18,TGTGCCAGCGCTCAGGCCGGGCTAGCGGTCGATGAGCAGTTCTTC,CASAQAGLAVDEQFF
TRBD1,TRBJ1-2,NA,TRBV6-1,TGTGCCAGCAGTGAACCGGGACAGCCAACCTCGGGCTACACCTTC,CASSEPGQPTSGYTF
NA,TRBJ1-5,NA,TRBV2,TGTGCCAGCCGATCGTTGGGAGGAAATCAGCCCCAGCATTTT,CASRSLGGNQPQHF
NA,TRBJ1-1,NA,TRBV5-1,TGCGCCAGCGGGCCAGGGGAACCGGACACTGAAGCTTTCTTT,CASGPGEPDTEAFF
NA,TRBJ2-5,NA,TRBV30,TGTGCCTGGAAGCCCCCAGGGTTGGAGACCCAGTACTTC,CAWKPPGLETQYF
NA,TRBJ1-3,NA,TRBV7-6,TGTGCCAGCAGCTTAGCGGCAGGGGAAAACACCATATATTTT,CASSLAAGENTIYF
NA,TRBJ2-7,few,TRBV6-6,TGTGCCAGCAGTTTTAATACACGGGAGTACGAGCAGTACTTC,CASSFNTREYEQYF
NA,TRBJ2-5,once,TRBV5-5,TGTGCCAGCAGCTTGGCTAGACGGGAGACCCAGTACTTC,CASSLARRETQYF
TRBD1,TRBJ1-2,NA,TRBV5-1,TGCGCCAGCAGTACGCATAGGGGGCGCCACTATGGCTACACCTTC,CASSTHRGRHYGYTF
TRBD1,TRBJ1-6,NA,TRBV6-1,TGTGCCAGCAACCCGGGACAGGATAATTCACCCCTCCACTTT,CASNPGQDNSPLHF
TRBD1,TRBJ2-1,NA,TRBV19,TGTGCCAGTAGTGCGGACAGGGGATTTTACAATGAGCAGTTCTTC,CASSADRGFYNEQFF
TRBD1,TRBJ1-2,NA,TRBV6-4,TGTGCCAGCAGTGACGGGGGGACGACAGGGAACAACTATGGCTACACCTTC,CASSDGGTTGNNYGYTF
TRBD1,TRBJ1-4,NA,TRBV5-4,TGTGCCAGCAGCCCTGGCGCGCCGCCAGGGGGAATGAAGAAACTGTTTTTT,CASSPGAPPGGMKKLFF
TRBD2,TRBJ2-5,NA,TRBV9,TGTGCCAGCAGCGTAGGTCTTCTAGCGGGAGGGCCGGGGCAAGAGACCCAGTACTTC,CASSVGLLAGGPGQETQYF
NA,TRBJ2-5,NA,TRBV27,TGTGCCAGCAGATCTGGGGGGGAGACCCAGTACTTC,CASRSGGETQYF
NA,TRBJ2-2,NA,TRBV19,TGTGCCAGTAGACGACAGGGAGGCACCGGGGAGCTGTTTTTT,CASRRQGGTGELFF
TRBD2,TRBJ2-7,NA,TRBV6-6,TGTGCCAGCAGTGGGACTAGCGGATCCTACGAGCAGTACTTC,CASSGTSGSYEQYF
TRBD2,TRBJ2-1,NA,TRBV7-3,TGTGCCAGCAGTTTAACTAGCGGGAATAACAATGAGCAGTTCTTC,CASSLTSGNNNEQFF
TRBD1,TRBJ2-7,NA,TRBV18,TGTGCCAGCTCACCACGGACAGGGATATCCTACGAGCAGTACTTC,CASSPRTGISYEQYF
NA,TRBJ2-7,NA,TRBV21-1,TGTGCCAGCAGCAAAGACGGCGGGACAGGGGCCTACGAGCAGTACTTC,CASSKDGGTGAYEQYF
NA,TRBJ1-3,NA,TRBV9,TGTGCCAGCAGCTCCCGCTCTGGAGCTGGAAACACCATATATTTT,CASSSRSGAGNTIYF
TRBD2,TRBJ2-7,NA,TRBV19,TGTGCCAGTAGTATAGATCGGGGGGCCTACGAGCAGTACTTC,CASSIDRGAYEQYF
NA,TRBJ1-1,NA,TRBV19,TGTGCCAGTAGTATAGACCGGGACATGAACACTGAAGCTTTCTTT,CASSIDRDMNTEAFF
TRBD1,TRBJ2-7,NA,TRBV6-6,TGTGCCTGCCTGGGACAGCGAACCTACGAGCAGTACTTC,CACLGQRTYEQYF
TRBD1,TRBJ1-2,NA,TRBV7-9,TGTGCCAGCAGCTTCGAGGGGGCGAGCTATGGCTACACCTTC,CASSFEGASYGYTF
NA,TRBJ1-1,NA,TRBV5-6,TGTGCCAGCAGTAACGGGAGGGTAGGCACTGAAGCTTTCTTT,CASSNGRVGTEAFF
NA,TRBJ1-1,NA,TRBV7-3,TGTGCCAGCAGCTCCGAGCCAGGCACTGAAGCTTTCTTT,CASSSEPGTEAFF
NA,TRBJ2-6,NA,TRBV10-3,TGTGCCATCAGTGAGTCCGGGGGATCTGGGGCCAACGTCCTGACTTTC,CAISESGGSGANVLTF
TRBD1,TRBJ1-5,NA,TRBV19,TGTGCCAGTAGGGACAGGGGCGACAATCAGCCCCAGCATTTT,CASRDRGDNQPQHF
NA,TRBJ1-1,few,TRBV19,TGTGCCAGTAGTCGGGAGGGGTACACTGAAGCTTTCTTT,CASSREGYTEAFF
TRBD2,TRBJ2-1,NA,TRBV29-1,TGCAGCGGTGCTGGCGGGAGGGCCAGTGATGAGCAGTTCTTC,CSGAGGRASDEQFF
TRBD1,TRBJ1-2,NA,TRBV19,TGTGCCAGTAGAGCCGGGCAGGGGGCCTATGGCTACACCTTC,CASRAGQGAYGYTF